The 8 T cell receptor beta chains given below trace back to one sample, sequenced in a study of neoadjuvant anti-PD-1 for oral cavity cancer (dated by TCRdb to about 2021). To prepare the library, the immunoSEQ multiplex PCR assay was applied. Sourced from immuneACCESS, this table was stored by TCRdb with only in-frame sequences that have V and J called. A share of the clones is absent; for the studies checked, an unresolved V gene accounts for under half, and the remainder has no known explanation. Counted in this sample were 7,500 to 8,000 clones; 50% to 80% of them appeared once. The top ten clones comprise about 3% of the sample. The sample's time point, from its label and the paper: after neoadjuvant nivolumab, at surgical resection. The source material was PBMCs, sampled after nivolumab (anti-PD-1) treatment. The source is a person aged 35-79 years with oral cavity squamous cell carcinoma.

This clone was counted between two and nine times. The chain has TRBV19 and TRBJ2-3, with TRBD1 matching over 9 bases. The CDR3 has 13 amino acids. J was trimmed by 2 bases and V by 9 bases; bases with no gene match: 3. Per germline, CDR1 LNHDA and CDR2 SQIVND (reference sequence). The CDR3 protein is CASWDRVTDTQYF. The CDR3 DNA reads as TGTGCCAGCTGGGACAGGGTCACAGATACGCAGTATTTT.

The rearrangement uses TRBV6-1 and TRBJ2-5; 7 bases map to TRBD1. With 8 bases clipped from V and 5 bases from J, the junction kept 11 bases outside the gene matches. This CDR3 region has 14 residues. Germline loops: CDR1 MNHNS, CDR2 SASEGT. CDR3 sequence reads: CASAENRGAETQYF. The CDR3 DNA follows: TGTGCCAGCGCTGAGAACAGGGGCGCGGAGACCCAGTACTTC.

This chain links TRBV15 with TRBJ2-2, with D perhaps TRBD2 (5 bases). Germline V CDR1 and CDR2: LNHNV, YYDKDF (reference sequence). CDR3 length: 16 amino acids. The V gene lost 0 bases and the J gene lost 6 bases, with 14 bases spanning the gap. The CDR3 DNA sequence: TGTGCCACCAGCAGAGATTCCGGGGTATCCGCCGGGGAGCTGTTTTTT. This translates into CATSRDSGVSAGELFF.

This chain uses TRBV7-9 with TRBJ1-1, with unresolved D. V lost 1 base to trimming and J lost 1 base, with 7 bases between them. Germline CDR1 and CDR2: SEHNR and FQNEAQ (reference sequence). The CDR3 contains 14 residues. The CDR3, as DNA: TGTGCCAGCAGCTTAGTGGCAGCGAACACTGAAGCTTTCTTT. As protein: CASSLVAANTEAFF.

V gene TRBV5-6 combines with J gene TRBJ1-6; D remains ambiguous. V lost 0 bases to trimming and J lost 6 bases, with 7 bases between them. CDR3 length: 14 amino acids. Germline V gene lookup returns CDR1 SGHDT and CDR2 YYEEEE. This CDR3 is CASSLAGFNSPLHF. The CDR3 nucleotides read TGTGCCAGCAGCTTGGCGGGGTTTAATTCACCCCTCCACTTT.

The rearrangement links TRBV11-2 to TRBJ2-5, with 10 positions matching TRBD2. This CDR3 contains 16 residues. V lost 1 base and J lost 5; bases outside the gene matches: 7. Germline CDR1 SGHAT, CDR2 FQNNGV. CDR3 nucleotides: TGTGCCAGCAGCTTAGCAGGGACTAGCGTGAGGGAGACCCAGTACTTC. Translated, it gives CASSLAGTSVRETQYF.

The chain joins TRBV11-2 to TRBJ2-1; TRBD1 aligns across 8 bases. Trimming took 6 bases from V and 3 from J; bases not matched to a gene: 10. CDR1 SGHAT and CDR2 FQNNGV come from the germline V gene. The CDR3 loop spans 16 amino acids. In nucleotides, the CDR3 is TGTGCCAGCAGATTGGGGACAGGAAAATTCTACAATGAGCAGTTCTTC. Protein: CASRLGTGKFYNEQFF.

The J gene is TRBJ1-2, the V gene TRBV6-6; D is possibly TRBD1 (6 bases). This CDR3 spans 14 amino acids. V dropped 0 bases and J dropped 7 bases, with 12 bases sitting between them. Germline V gene data show CDR1 as MNHNY and CDR2 as SVGAGI (reference sequence). CDR3 loop: CASSYSPQGVGYTF. The CDR3 region has the DNA TGTGCCAGCAGTTACTCTCCACAGGGCGTTGGCTACACCTTC.